The rows below give T cell receptor beta chains drawn from one sample of a study of T-cell memory formation after mild COVID-19. TCRdb re-called the 5' RACE reads with MiXCR, one entry per CDR3 protein. The table shows hundreds of thousands of distinct CDR3 sequences, with about 20% occurring only once. Sample: PBMCs or a T cell subset sorted from them (not recorded which). These receptors originate from a man in his late teens or twenties who had mild COVID-19 (a few samples of this study predate the infection). Cell type and time point are not known. Each CDR3 is given with its conserved first and last residue. A D gene is named only where the DNA matches it firmly. Part of the rows lack a size; the others show once, few, many or a class for expanded clones.

v_gene: TRBV11-2; abundance: few; j_gene: TRBJ1-2; d_gene: NA; CDR3aa: CASSLVSEHGYTF; CDR3nt: TGTGCCAGCAGCTTAGTCTCAGAGCATGGCTACACCTTC
v_gene: TRBV27; abundance: NA; j_gene: TRBJ2-7; d_gene: TRBD2; CDR3aa: CASRSTSGASYEQYF; CDR3nt: TGTGCCAGCAGAAGCACTAGCGGGGCATCCTACGAGCAGTACTTC
v_gene: TRBV5-1; abundance: NA; j_gene: TRBJ2-1; d_gene: NA; CDR3aa: CASSERAGEDNEQFF; CDR3nt: TGCGCCAGCAGCGAAAGGGCCGGGGAAGACAATGAGCAGTTCTTC
v_gene: TRBV12-3/TRBV12-4; abundance: many; j_gene: TRBJ1-5; d_gene: TRBD1; CDR3aa: CASSLPDRGLGQPQHF; CDR3nt: TGTGCCAGCAGTTTACCGGACAGGGGGCTTGGTCAGCCCCAGCATTTT
v_gene: TRBV5-1; abundance: few; j_gene: TRBJ1-6; d_gene: NA; CDR3aa: CASSLRSGDNSPLHF; CDR3nt: TGCGCCAGCAGCTTGCGGTCAGGCGATAATTCACCCCTCCACTTT
v_gene: TRBV5-1; abundance: NA; j_gene: TRBJ1-2; d_gene: TRBD1; CDR3aa: CASSAATGNYGYTF; CDR3nt: TGCGCCAGCAGCGCGGCGACAGGGAACTATGGCTACACCTTC
v_gene: TRBV7-9; abundance: NA; j_gene: TRBJ1-2; d_gene: NA; CDR3aa: CASRIGAEYGYTF; CDR3nt: TGTGCCAGCAGGATCGGGGCCGAGTATGGCTACACCTTC
v_gene: TRBV18; abundance: few; j_gene: TRBJ1-1; d_gene: NA; CDR3aa: CATQGGGNTEAFF; CDR3nt: TGTGCCACCCAGGGCGGGGGCAACACTGAAGCTTTCTTT
v_gene: TRBV7-2; abundance: many; j_gene: TRBJ2-5; d_gene: TRBD1; CDR3aa: CASSPQGSQETQYF; CDR3nt: TGTGCCAGCAGCCCACAGGGGTCCCAAGAGACCCAGTACTTC
v_gene: TRBV7-9; abundance: few; j_gene: TRBJ2-3; d_gene: NA; CDR3aa: CASSWRGADTQYF; CDR3nt: TGTGCCAGCAGCTGGAGGGGGGCAGATACGCAGTATTTT
v_gene: TRBV12-3/TRBV12-4; abundance: few; j_gene: TRBJ2-6; d_gene: NA; CDR3aa: CASQGGYSGANVLTF; CDR3nt: TGTGCCAGCCAAGGGGGGTACTCTGGGGCCAACGTCCTGACTTTC
v_gene: TRBV6-1; abundance: NA; j_gene: TRBJ1-3; d_gene: TRBD1; CDR3aa: CASRETGAAGNTIYF; CDR3nt: TGTGCCAGCAGAGAGACAGGGGCGGCTGGAAACACCATATATTTT
v_gene: TRBV28; abundance: few; j_gene: TRBJ1-2; d_gene: NA; CDR3aa: CATHTTGDYGYTF; CDR3nt: TGTGCCACCCATACCACGGGAGACTATGGCTACACCTTC
v_gene: TRBV6-5; abundance: NA; j_gene: TRBJ1-6; d_gene: NA; CDR3aa: CASSLASGDNSPLHF; CDR3nt: TGTGCCAGCAGTTTGGCCAGCGGAGATAATTCACCCCTCCACTTT
v_gene: TRBV9; abundance: NA; j_gene: TRBJ2-7; d_gene: TRBD2; CDR3aa: CASSVEASGGYEQYF; CDR3nt: TGTGCCAGCAGCGTAGAAGCTAGCGGGGGTTACGAGCAGTACTTC
v_gene: TRBV19; abundance: few; j_gene: TRBJ2-3; d_gene: TRBD2; CDR3aa: CASSWDYSTQYF; CDR3nt: TGTGCCAGTAGTTGGGACTATAGTACGCAGTATTTT
v_gene: TRBV6-6; abundance: NA; j_gene: TRBJ2-7; d_gene: NA; CDR3aa: CASSYRQGGGEQYF; CDR3nt: TGTGCCAGCAGTTACCGGCAGGGTGGGGGCGAGCAGTACTTC
v_gene: TRBV4-3; abundance: few; j_gene: TRBJ1-4; d_gene: TRBD1; CDR3aa: CASRTGRATNEKLFF; CDR3nt: TGCGCCAGCAGGACAGGGAGGGCAACTAATGAAAAACTGTTTTTT
v_gene: TRBV11-2; abundance: NA; j_gene: TRBJ2-2; d_gene: NA; CDR3aa: CASSLGVAGELFF; CDR3nt: TGTGCCAGCAGTTTGGGGGTAGCCGGGGAGCTGTTTTTT
v_gene: TRBV6-1; abundance: few; j_gene: TRBJ2-7; d_gene: NA; CDR3aa: CASRMGGAPWHEQYF; CDR3nt: TGTGCCAGCAGGATGGGGGGGGCCCCTTGGCACGAGCAGTACTTC
v_gene: TRBV29-1; abundance: NA; j_gene: TRBJ2-3; d_gene: TRBD2; CDR3aa: CSVRLSGSTDTQYF; CDR3nt: TGCAGCGTTCGGCTTAGCGGGAGCACAGATACGCAGTATTTT
v_gene: TRBV25-1; abundance: few; j_gene: TRBJ2-3; d_gene: NA; CDR3aa: CASRPGADTQYF; CDR3nt: TGTGCCAGCAGACCGGGGGCAGATACGCAGTATTTT
v_gene: TRBV24-1; abundance: few; j_gene: TRBJ2-3; d_gene: TRBD1; CDR3aa: CATSEPGQGTKDTQYF; CDR3nt: TGTGCCACCAGTGAACCGGGACAGGGGACCAAAGATACGCAGTATTTT
v_gene: TRBV4-1; abundance: NA; j_gene: TRBJ1-6; d_gene: TRBD1; CDR3aa: CASSQQGTGGSPLHF; CDR3nt: TGCGCCAGCAGCCAGCAAGGAACAGGGGGATCACCCCTCCACTTT
v_gene: TRBV7-2; abundance: few; j_gene: TRBJ1-1; d_gene: NA; CDR3aa: CASSPPSRMFEAFF; CDR3nt: TGTGCCAGCAGCCCTCCTTCCAGGATGTTTGAAGCTTTCTTT
v_gene: TRBV12-3/TRBV12-4; abundance: NA; j_gene: TRBJ1-5; d_gene: NA; CDR3aa: CASRLSSSGYGQPQHF; CDR3nt: TGTGCCAGCAGGCTCTCTTCTTCAGGGTATGGTCAGCCCCAGCATTTT
v_gene: TRBV5-1; abundance: few; j_gene: TRBJ1-1; d_gene: NA; CDR3aa: CASSLGGDVEAFF; CDR3nt: TGCGCCAGCAGCTTAGGGGGGGATGTTGAAGCTTTCTTT
v_gene: TRBV7-9; abundance: NA; j_gene: TRBJ2-5; d_gene: TRBD1; CDR3aa: CASSAGQGKETQYF; CDR3nt: TGTGCCAGCAGCGCCGGACAGGGTAAAGAGACCCAGTACTTC
v_gene: TRBV7-9; abundance: NA; j_gene: TRBJ2-2; d_gene: TRBD1; CDR3aa: CASSQQGLDTGELFF; CDR3nt: TGTGCCAGCAGCCAACAGGGGTTGGACACCGGGGAGCTGTTTTTT
v_gene: TRBV7-9; abundance: many; j_gene: TRBJ1-2; d_gene: TRBD1; CDR3aa: CASSFRGLAQGYTF; CDR3nt: TGTGCCAGCAGCTTCAGGGGGCTCGCACAAGGCTACACCTTC
v_gene: TRBV4-2; abundance: NA; j_gene: TRBJ2-7; d_gene: NA; CDR3aa: CASSQEGLHYEQYF; CDR3nt: TGTGCCAGCAGCCAAGAGGGACTCCACTACGAGCAGTACTTC
v_gene: TRBV5-5; abundance: NA; j_gene: TRBJ2-3; d_gene: TRBD2; CDR3aa: CASSWGAGGDTQYF; CDR3nt: TGTGCCAGCAGCTGGGGCGCGGGGGGGGATACGCAGTATTTT
v_gene: TRBV5-1; abundance: NA; j_gene: TRBJ2-3; d_gene: NA; CDR3aa: CASTLGAQPADTQYF; CDR3nt: TGCGCCAGCACCCTCGGGGCCCAACCAGCAGATACGCAGTATTTT
v_gene: TRBV11-2; abundance: few; j_gene: TRBJ2-7; d_gene: NA; CDR3aa: CASSLEFYEQYF; CDR3nt: TGTGCCAGCAGCTTAGAGTTCTACGAGCAGTACTTC
v_gene: TRBV6-2/TRBV6-3; abundance: NA; j_gene: TRBJ2-7; d_gene: NA; CDR3aa: CAIEGGSTGYEQYF; CDR3nt: TGTGCCATCGAGGGGGGGTCAACGGGCTACGAGCAGTACTTC
v_gene: TRBV12-3/TRBV12-4; abundance: few; j_gene: TRBJ2-3; d_gene: NA; CDR3aa: CASSPSPGGDTQYF; CDR3nt: TGTGCCAGCAGCCCCTCCCCCGGGGGAGATACGCAGTATTTT
v_gene: TRBV3-1; abundance: NA; j_gene: TRBJ2-3; d_gene: TRBD2; CDR3aa: CASSQGGLADTDTQYF; CDR3nt: TGTGCCAGCAGCCAAGGCGGACTAGCGGACACAGATACGCAGTATTTT
v_gene: TRBV5-5; abundance: NA; j_gene: TRBJ2-3; d_gene: NA; CDR3aa: CASSHGGTDTQYF; CDR3nt: TGTGCCAGCAGTCATGGCGGGACAGATACGCAGTATTTT
v_gene: TRBV4-3; abundance: few; j_gene: TRBJ2-1; d_gene: TRBD2; CDR3aa: CASSQLSGGIDNEQFF; CDR3nt: TGCGCCAGCAGCCAATTAAGCGGGGGGATCGACAATGAGCAGTTCTTC
v_gene: TRBV6-1; abundance: NA; j_gene: TRBJ1-5; d_gene: TRBD1; CDR3aa: CASRKIGQGTDPLRQPQHF; CDR3nt: TGTGCCAGCAGGAAAATAGGACAGGGAACGGATCCCTTACGTCAGCCCCAGCATTTT
v_gene: TRBV7-2; abundance: few; j_gene: TRBJ1-1; d_gene: NA; CDR3aa: CASNLPAQRAFF; CDR3nt: TGTGCCAGCAACTTACCGGCGCAAAGAGCTTTCTTT
v_gene: TRBV3-1; abundance: NA; j_gene: TRBJ2-1; d_gene: NA; CDR3aa: CASSDRNANEQFF; CDR3nt: TGTGCCAGCAGCGACCGGAACGCCAATGAGCAGTTCTTC
v_gene: TRBV5-1; abundance: many; j_gene: TRBJ2-1; d_gene: NA; CDR3aa: CASSLVTYNEQFF; CDR3nt: TGCGCCAGCAGCTTGGTTACCTACAATGAGCAGTTCTTC
v_gene: TRBV29-1; abundance: few; j_gene: TRBJ2-2; d_gene: NA; CDR3aa: CSVVGGRNGELFF; CDR3nt: TGCAGCGTTGTGGGGGGTAGAAACGGGGAGCTGTTTTTT
v_gene: TRBV10-3; abundance: few; j_gene: TRBJ1-4; d_gene: NA; CDR3aa: CAISDPNSNEKLFF; CDR3nt: TGTGCCATCAGTGACCCCAACAGCAATGAAAAACTGTTTTTT